The clone carrying this T cell receptor (beta chain) was picked up one time. What it binds is not known. This sample is drawn from a study of OX40 agonist ivuxolimab in advanced cancers. Overall study context: Patient treatment consisted of intravenous ivuxolimab administration every 2 weeks at 0.01 to 10 mg/kg. Dose-escalation cases comprised hepatocellular carcinoma, melanoma, renal cell or head and neck cancer. The eligibility criteria allowed prior anti-PD-1, anti-PD-L1 or anti-CTLA-4 therapy, and about 40% had some. Broader study findings: CD4+ and CD8+ blood T cells expanded clonally by week 6 at 0.1 to 3.0 mg/kg.

Trimming shortened V by 1 base and J by 6 bases, and 7 bases separated the two germline ends. The CDR3 covers 13 residues. The germline V gene has CDR1 LNHDA and CDR2 SQIVND (reference sequence). TCRdb's copy holds only in-frame clones and misses some; the assay was immunoSEQ multiplex PCR. The sample holds approximately 77,000 clones, roughly nine tenths seen once. This clonotype was sampled from an adult with an advanced solid tumor such as melanoma, head and neck, liver or kidney cancer. Source: CD4+ or CD8+ T cells sorted from blood, taken in a trial of the OX40 agonist ivuxolimab. V usage is TRBV19 and J usage is TRBJ1-5; D is perhaps TRBD1 (5 bases). The CDR3 is CASSIGGSQPQHF. The CDR3 region has the DNA TGTGCCAGTAGTATAGGGGGGAGTCAGCCCCAGCATTTT. Full variable domain (rest looked up from reference TRBV19 and TRBJ1-5): DGGITQSPKYLFRKEGQNVTLSCEQNLNHDAMYWYRQDPGQGLRLIYYSQIVNDFQKGDIAEGYSVSREKKESFPLTVTSAQKNPTAFYLCASSIGGSQPQHFGDGTRLSIL.